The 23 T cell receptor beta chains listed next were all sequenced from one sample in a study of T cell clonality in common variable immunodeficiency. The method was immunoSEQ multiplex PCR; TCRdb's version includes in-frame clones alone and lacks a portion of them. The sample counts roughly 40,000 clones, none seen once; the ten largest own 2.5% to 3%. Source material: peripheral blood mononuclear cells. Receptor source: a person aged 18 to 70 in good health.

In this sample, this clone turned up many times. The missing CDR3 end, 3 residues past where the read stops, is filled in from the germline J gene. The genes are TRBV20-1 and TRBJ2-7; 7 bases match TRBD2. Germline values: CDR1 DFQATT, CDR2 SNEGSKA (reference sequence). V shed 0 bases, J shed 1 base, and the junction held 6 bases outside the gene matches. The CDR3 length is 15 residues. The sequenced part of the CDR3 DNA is TGCAGTGCTAGAGAGGAGGGGAGGGTTTCCTACGAG. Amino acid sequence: CSAREEGRVSYE. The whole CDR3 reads CSAREEGRVSYEQYF.

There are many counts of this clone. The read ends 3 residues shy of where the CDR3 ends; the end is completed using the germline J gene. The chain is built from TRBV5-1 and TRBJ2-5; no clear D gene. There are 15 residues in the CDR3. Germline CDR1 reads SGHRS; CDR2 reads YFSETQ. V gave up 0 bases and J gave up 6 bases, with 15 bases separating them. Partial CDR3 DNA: TGCGCCAGCAGCTTGGGGCACCAAGGGTCACAGACC. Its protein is CASSLGHQGSQT. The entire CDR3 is CASSLGHQGSQTQYF.

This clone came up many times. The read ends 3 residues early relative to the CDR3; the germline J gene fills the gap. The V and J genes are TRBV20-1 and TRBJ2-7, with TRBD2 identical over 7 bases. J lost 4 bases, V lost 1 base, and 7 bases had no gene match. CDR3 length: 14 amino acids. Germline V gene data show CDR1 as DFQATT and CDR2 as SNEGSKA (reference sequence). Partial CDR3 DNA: TGCAGTGCTAGAGCGGCGGGAGCGTTTTACGAG. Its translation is CSARAAGAFYE. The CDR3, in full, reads CSARAAGAFYEQYF.

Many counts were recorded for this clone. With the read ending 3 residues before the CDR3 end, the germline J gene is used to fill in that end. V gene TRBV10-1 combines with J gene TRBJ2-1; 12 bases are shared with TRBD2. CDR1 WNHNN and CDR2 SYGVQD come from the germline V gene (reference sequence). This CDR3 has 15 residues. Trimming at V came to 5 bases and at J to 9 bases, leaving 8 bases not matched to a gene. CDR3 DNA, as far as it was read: TGCGCCAGCAGTTTCTCGGAACTAGCGGGAGGTGAG. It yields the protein CASSFSELAGGE. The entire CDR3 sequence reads CASSFSELAGGEQFF.

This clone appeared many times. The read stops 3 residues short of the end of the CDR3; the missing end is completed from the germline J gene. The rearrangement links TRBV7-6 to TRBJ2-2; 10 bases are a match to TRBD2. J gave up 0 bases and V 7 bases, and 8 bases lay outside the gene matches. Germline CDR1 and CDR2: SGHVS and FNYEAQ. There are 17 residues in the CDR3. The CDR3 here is CASTPSGGAANTGELFF. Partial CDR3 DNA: TGTGCCAGCACGCCAAGCGGGGGGGCTGCGAACACCGGGGAG.

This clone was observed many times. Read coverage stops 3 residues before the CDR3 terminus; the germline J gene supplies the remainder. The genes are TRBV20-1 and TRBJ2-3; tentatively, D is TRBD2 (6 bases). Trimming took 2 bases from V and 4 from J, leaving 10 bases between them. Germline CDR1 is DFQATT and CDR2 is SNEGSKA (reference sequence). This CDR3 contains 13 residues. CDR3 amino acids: CSARSGTPDTQYF. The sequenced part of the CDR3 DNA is TGCAGTGCTAGATCGGGGACTCCAGATACG.

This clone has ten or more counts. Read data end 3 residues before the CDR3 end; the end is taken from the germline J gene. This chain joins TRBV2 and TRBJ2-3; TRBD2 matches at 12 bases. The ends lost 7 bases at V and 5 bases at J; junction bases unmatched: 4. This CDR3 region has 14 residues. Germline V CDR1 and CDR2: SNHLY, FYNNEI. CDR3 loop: CASTGTSGLDTQYF. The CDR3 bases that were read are TGTGCCAGCACCGGGACTAGCGGGTTAGATACG.

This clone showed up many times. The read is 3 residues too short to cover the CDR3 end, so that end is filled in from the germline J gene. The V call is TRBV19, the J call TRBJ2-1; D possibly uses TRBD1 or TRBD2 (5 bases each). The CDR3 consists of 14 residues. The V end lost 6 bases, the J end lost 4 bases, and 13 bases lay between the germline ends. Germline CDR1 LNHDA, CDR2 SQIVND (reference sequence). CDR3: CASSLTEGYNEQFF. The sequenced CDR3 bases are TGTGCCAGTAGCCTCACAGAGGGGTACAATGAG.

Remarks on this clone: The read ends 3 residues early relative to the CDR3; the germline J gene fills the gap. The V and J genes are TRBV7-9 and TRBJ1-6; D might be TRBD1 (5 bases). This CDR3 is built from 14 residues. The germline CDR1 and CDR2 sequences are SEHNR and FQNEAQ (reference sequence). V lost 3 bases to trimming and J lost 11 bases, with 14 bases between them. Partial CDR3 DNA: TGTGCCAGCAGCTTCCAGTTCGGGGGGACACCC. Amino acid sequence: CASSFQFGGTP. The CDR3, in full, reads CASSFQFGGTPLHF.

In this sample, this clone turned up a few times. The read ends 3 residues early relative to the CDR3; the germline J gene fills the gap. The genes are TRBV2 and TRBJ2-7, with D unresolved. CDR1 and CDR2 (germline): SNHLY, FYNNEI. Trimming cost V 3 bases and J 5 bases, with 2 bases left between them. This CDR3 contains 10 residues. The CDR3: CASSDDEQYF. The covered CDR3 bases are TGTGCCAGCAGTGACGACGAG.

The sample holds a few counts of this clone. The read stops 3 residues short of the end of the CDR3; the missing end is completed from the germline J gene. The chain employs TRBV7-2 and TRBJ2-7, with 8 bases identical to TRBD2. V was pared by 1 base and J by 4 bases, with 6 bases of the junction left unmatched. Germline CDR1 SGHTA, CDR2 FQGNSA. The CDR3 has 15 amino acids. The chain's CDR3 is CASSLVGGGRYEQYF. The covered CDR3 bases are TGTGCCAGCAGCTTAGTCGGGGGGGGCAGGTACGAG. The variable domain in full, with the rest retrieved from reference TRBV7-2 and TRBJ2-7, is GAGVSQSPSNKVTEKGKDVELRCDPISGHTALYWYRQSLGQGLEFLIYFQGNSAPDKSGLPSDRFSAERTGGSVSTLTIQRTQQEDSAVYLCASSLVGGGRYEQYFGPGTRLTVT.

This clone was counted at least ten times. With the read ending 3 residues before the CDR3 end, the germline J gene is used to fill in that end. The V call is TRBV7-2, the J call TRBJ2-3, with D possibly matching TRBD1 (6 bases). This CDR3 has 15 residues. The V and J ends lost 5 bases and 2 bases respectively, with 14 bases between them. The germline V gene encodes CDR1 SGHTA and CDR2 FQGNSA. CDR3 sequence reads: CASSPPYRATDTQYF. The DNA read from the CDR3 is TGTGCCAGCAGCCCTCCGTACAGGGCCACAGATACG.

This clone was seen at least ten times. This CDR3 reads CASSQERVAGAYEQYF. The DNA read from the CDR3 is TGCGCCAGCAGCCAAGAAAGAGTAGCGGGCGCCTACGAG. The chain carries TRBV4-1 and TRBJ2-7, with 7 bases aligning to TRBD2. The CDR3 is cut off 3 residues early in the read; its end comes from the germline J gene. This CDR3 contains 16 residues. Trimming took 0 bases from V and 2 from J; bases not matched to a gene: 7. The germline V gene has CDR1 MGHRA and CDR2 YSYEKL.

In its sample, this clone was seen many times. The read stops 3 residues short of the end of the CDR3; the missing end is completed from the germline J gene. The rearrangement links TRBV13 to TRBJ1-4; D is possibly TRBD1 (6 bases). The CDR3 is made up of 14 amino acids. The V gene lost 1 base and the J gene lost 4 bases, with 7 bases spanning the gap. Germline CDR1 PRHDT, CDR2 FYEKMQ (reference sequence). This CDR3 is CASSLARGNEKLFF. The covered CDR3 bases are TGTGCCAGCAGCTTAGCCAGGGGTAATGAAAAA.

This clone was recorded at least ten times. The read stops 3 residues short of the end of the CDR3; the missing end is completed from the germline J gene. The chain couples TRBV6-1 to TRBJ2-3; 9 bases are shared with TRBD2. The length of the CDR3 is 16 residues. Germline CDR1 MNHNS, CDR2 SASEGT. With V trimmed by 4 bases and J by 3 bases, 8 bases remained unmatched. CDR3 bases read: TGTGCCAGCAGTGTGATAGCGGGGGCGAGGACAGATACG. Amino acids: CASSVIAGARTDT. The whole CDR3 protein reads CASSVIAGARTDTQYF.

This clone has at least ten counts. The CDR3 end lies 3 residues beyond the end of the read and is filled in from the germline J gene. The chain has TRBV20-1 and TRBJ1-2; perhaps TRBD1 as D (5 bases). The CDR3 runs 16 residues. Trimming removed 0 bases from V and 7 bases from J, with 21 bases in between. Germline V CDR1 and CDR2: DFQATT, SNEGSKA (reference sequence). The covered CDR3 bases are TGCAGTGCTAGAGATCGTGTGGGTCAGGGTGGATCTGGC. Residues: CSARDRVGQGGSG. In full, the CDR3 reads CSARDRVGQGGSGYTF.

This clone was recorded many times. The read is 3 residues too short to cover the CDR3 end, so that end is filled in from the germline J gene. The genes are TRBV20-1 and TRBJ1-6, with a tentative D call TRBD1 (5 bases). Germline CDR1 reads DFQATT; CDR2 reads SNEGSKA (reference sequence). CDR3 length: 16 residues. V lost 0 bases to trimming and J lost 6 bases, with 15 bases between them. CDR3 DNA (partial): TGCAGTGCTAGAGATTATATCGGGGGACCTAATTCACCC. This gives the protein CSARDYIGGPNSP. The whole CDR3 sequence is CSARDYIGGPNSPLHF.

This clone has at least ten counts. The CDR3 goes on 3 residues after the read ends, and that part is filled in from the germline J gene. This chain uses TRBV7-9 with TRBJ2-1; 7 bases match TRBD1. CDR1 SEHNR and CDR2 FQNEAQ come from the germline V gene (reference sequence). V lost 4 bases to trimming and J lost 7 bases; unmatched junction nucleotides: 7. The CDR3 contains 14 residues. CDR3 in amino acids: CASSSGQVFNEQFF. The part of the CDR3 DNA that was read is TGTGCCAGCAGCTCCGGACAGGTTTTTAATGAG.

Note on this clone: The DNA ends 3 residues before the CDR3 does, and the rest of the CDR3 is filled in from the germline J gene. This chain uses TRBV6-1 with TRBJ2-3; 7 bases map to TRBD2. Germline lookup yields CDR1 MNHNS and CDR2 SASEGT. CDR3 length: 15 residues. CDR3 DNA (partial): TGTGCCAGCAGTGAACCCCGGGGGGTCCAAGAGACG. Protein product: CASSEPRGVQET. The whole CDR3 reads CASSEPRGVQETQYF.

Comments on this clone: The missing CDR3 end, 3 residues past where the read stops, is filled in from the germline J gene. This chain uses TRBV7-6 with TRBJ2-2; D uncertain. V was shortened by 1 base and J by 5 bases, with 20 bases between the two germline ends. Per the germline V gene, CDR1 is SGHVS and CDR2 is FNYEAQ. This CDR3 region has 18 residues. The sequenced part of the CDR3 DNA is TGTGCCAGCAGCTTAGAAGGTGTTAGCCCCCGAAAAACCGGGGAG. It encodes CASSLEGVSPRKTGE. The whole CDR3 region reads CASSLEGVSPRKTGELFF.

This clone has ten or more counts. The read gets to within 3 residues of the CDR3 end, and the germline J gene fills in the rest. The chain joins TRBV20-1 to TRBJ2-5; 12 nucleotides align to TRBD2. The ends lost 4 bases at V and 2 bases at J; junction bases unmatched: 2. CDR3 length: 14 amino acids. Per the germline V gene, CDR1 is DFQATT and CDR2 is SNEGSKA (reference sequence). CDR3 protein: CSAIGLAGQETQYF. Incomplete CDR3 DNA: TGCAGTGCTATTGGACTAGCGGGGCAAGAGACC.

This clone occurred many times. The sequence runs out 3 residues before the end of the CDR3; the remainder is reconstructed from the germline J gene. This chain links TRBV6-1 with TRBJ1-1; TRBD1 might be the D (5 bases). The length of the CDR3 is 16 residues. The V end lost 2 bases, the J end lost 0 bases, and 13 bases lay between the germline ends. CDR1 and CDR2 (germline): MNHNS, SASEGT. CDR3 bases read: TGTGCCAGCAGTGAACCCCGCAGGGCGCTGAACACTGAA. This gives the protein CASSEPRRALNTE. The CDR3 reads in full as CASSEPRRALNTEAFF.

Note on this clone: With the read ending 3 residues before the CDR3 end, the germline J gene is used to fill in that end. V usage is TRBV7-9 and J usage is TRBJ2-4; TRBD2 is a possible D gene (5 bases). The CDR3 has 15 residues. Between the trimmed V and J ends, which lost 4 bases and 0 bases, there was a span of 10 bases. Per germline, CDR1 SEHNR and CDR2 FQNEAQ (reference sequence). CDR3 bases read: TGTGCCAGCAGCTCCCTTAGCGTAGCCAAAAACATT. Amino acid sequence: CASSSLSVAKNI. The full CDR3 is CASSSLSVAKNIQYF.